The sequence of this TCR beta chain was determined in a study of T cell responses to AZD1222 COVID-19 vaccine. General observations from the study: Regions left unmutated in variants are reportedly the target of nearly half of spike-specific TCRs.

As concerns this clone: Antigen: not known.

V was clipped by 1 base and J by 0 bases, with 22 bases between them. The CDR3 sequence is 19 residues long. CDR1 is SGHRS and CDR2 is YFSETQ in the germline V gene. TCRdb keeps only in-frame clones here, not all; method: immunoSEQ multiplex PCR. The repertoire holds 100,000 or so clones, with around 90% as singletons. The source of this sequence is an adult in good health. The chain has TRBV5-1 and TRBJ1-1, with a tentative D call TRBD1 (5 bases). The sample here was peripheral blood, taken on day 0 of AZD1222 vaccination. The CDR3 sequence is CASSLLRGPGLGMNTEAFF. The CDR3 DNA reads as TGCGCCAGCAGCTTGTTACGCGGGCCAGGGCTAGGCATGAACACTGAAGCTTTCTTT.